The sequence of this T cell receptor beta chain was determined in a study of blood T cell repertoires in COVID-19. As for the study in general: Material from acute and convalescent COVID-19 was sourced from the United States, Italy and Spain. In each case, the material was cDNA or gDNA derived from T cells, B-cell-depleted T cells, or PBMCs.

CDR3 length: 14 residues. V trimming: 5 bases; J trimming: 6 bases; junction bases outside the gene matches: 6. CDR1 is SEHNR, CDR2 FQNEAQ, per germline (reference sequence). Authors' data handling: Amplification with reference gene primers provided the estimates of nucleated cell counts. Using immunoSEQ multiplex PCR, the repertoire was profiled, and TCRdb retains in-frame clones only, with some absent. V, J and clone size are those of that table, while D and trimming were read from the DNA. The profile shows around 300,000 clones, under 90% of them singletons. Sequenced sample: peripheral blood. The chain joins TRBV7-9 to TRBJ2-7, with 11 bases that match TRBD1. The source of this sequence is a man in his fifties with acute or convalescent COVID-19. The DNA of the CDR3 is TGTGCCAGCAGCCCCCGGACAGGGGGCATCGAGCAGTACTTC. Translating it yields CASSPRTGGIEQYF.